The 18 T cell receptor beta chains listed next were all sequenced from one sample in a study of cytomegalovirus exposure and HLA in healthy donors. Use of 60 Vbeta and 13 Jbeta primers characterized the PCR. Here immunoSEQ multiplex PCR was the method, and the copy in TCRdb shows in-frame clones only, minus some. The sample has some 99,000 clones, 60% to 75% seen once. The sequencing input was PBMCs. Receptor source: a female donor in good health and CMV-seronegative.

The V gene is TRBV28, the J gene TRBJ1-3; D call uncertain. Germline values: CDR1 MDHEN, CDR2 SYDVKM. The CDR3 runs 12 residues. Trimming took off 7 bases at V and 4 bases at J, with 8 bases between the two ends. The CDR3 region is CASTSQGNTIYF. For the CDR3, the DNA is TGTGCCAGCACTTCCCAGGGAAACACCATATATTTT.

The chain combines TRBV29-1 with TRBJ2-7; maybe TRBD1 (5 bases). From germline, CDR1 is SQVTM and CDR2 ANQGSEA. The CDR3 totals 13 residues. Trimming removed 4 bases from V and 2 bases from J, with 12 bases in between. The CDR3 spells CSVAQTVTYEQYF. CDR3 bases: TGCAGCGTTGCCCAGACAGTCACCTACGAGCAGTACTTC.

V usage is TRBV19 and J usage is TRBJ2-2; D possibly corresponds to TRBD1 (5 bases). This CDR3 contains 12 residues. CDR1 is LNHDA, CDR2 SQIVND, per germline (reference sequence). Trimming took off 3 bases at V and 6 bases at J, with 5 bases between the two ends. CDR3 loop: CASSIRAGELFF. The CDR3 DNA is TGTGCCAGTAGTATCAGGGCCGGGGAGCTGTTTTTT.

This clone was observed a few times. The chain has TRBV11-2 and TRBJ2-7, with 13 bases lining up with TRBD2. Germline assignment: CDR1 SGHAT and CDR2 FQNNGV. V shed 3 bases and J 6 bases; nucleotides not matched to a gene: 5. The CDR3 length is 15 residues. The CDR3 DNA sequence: TGTGCCAGCAGCTTTCGGACTAGCGGGAGTGGCGAGCAGTACTTC. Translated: CASSFRTSGSGEQYF.

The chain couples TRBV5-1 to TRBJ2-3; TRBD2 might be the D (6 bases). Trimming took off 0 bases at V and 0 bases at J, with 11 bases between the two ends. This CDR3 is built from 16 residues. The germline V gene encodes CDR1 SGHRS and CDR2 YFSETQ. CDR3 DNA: TGCGCCAGCAGCTTGGGGATAGCGGTTAGCACAGATACGCAGTATTTT. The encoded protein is CASSLGIAVSTDTQYF.

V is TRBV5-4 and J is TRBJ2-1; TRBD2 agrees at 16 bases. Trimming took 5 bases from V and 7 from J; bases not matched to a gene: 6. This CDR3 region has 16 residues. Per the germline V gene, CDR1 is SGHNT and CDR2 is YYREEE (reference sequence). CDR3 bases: TGTGCCAGCAGTACCGGGACTAGCGGGAGGGATAATGAGCAGTTCTTC. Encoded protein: CASSTGTSGRDNEQFF.

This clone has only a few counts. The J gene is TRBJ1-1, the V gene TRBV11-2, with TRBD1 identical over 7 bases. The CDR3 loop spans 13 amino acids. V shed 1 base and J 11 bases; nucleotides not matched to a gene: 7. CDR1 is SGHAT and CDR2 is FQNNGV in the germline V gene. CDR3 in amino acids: CASSLGHRGRAFF. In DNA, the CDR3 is TGTGCCAGCAGCTTAGGGCACAGGGGACGGGCTTTCTTT.

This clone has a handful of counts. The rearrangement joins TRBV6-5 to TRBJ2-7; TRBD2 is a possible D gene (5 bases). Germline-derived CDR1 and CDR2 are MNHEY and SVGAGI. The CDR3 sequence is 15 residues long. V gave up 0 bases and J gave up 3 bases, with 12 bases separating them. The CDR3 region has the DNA TGTGCCAGCAGTTACTCGGCTACCGGGGACTACGAGCAGTACTTC. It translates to CASSYSATGDYEQYF.

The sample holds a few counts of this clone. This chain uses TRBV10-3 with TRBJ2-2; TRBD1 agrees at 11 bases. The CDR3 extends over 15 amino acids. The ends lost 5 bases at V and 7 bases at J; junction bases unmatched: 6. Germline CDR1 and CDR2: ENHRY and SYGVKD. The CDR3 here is CAISIGTGGVGELFF. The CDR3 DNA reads TGTGCCATCAGTATCGGGACAGGGGGTGTCGGGGAGCTGTTTTTT.

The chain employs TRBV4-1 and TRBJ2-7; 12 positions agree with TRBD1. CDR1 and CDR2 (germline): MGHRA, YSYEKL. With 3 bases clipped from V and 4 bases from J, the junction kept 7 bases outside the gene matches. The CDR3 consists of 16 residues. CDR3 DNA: TGCGCCAGCAGCCACACCGGGACAGGGGGCATTTACGAGCAGTACTTC. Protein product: CASSHTGTGGIYEQYF.

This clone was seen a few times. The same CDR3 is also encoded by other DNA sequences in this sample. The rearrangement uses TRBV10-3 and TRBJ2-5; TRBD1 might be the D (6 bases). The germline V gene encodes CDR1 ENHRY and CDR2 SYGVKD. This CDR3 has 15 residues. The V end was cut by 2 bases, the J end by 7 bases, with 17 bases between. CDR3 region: CAISELGLEQGTQYF. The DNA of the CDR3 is TGTGCCATCAGTGAGCTGGGGCTTGAACAGGGGACCCAGTACTTC.

In DNA form, the CDR3 reads TGTGCCAGCAGCTCTAGCGCTGTAGAGCAGTTCTTC. Residues: CASSSSAVEQFF. The chain recombines TRBV5-6 with TRBJ2-1; D perhaps matches TRBD2 (6 bases). Trimming removed 3 bases at V and 10 bases at J, with 11 bases between. Per germline, CDR1 SGHDT and CDR2 YYEEEE. The CDR3 consists of 12 residues. The full variable domain, in which reference TRBV5-6 and TRBJ2-1 provide the parts outside the CDR3, is DAGVTQSPTHLIKTRGQQVTLRCSPKSGHDTVSWYQQALGQGPQFIFQYYEEEERQRGNFPDRFSGHQFPNYSSELNVNALLLGDSALYLCASSSSAVEQFFGPGTRLTVL.

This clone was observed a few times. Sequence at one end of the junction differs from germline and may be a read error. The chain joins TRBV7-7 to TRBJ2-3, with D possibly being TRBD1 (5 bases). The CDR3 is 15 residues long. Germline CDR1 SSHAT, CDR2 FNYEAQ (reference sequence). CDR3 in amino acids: CASSPNRQFPDTQYF. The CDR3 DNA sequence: TGTGCTAGCAGCCCCAATCGACAGTTTCCAGATACGCAGTATTTT.

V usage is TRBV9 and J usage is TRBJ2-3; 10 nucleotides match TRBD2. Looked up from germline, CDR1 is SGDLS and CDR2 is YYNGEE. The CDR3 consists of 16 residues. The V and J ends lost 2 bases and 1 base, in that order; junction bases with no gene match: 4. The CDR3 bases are TGTGCCAGCAGCGTGGAAGCGGGAGGGGGCACAGATACGCAGTATTTT. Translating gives CASSVEAGGGTDTQYF.

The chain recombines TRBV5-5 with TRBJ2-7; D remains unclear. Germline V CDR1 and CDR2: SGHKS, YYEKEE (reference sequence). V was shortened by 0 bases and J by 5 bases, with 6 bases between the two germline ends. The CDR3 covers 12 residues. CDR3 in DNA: TGTGCCAGCAGCTTGGGACGGGACGAGCAGTACTTC. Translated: CASSLGRDEQYF.

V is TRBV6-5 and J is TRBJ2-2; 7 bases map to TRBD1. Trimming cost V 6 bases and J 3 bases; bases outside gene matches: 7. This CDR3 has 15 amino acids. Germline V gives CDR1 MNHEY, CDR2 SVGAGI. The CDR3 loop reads CASRLTGLDTGELFF. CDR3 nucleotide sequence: TGTGCCAGCAGGCTGACAGGGTTGGACACCGGGGAGCTGTTTTTT.

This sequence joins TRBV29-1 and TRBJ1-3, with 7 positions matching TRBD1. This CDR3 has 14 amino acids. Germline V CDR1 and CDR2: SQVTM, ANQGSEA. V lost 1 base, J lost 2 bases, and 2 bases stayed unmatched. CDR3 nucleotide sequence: TGCAGCGTTGAAGCCGGGACAGCTGGAAACACCATATATTTT. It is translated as CSVEAGTAGNTIYF.

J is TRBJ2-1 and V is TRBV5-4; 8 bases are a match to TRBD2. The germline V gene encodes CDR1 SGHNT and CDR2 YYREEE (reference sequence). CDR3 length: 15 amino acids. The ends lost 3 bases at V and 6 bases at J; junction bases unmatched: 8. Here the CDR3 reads CASSWSGGGLNEQFF. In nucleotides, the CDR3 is TGTGCCAGCAGCTGGTCGGGGGGGGGCCTCAATGAGCAGTTCTTC. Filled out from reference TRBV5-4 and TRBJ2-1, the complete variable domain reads ETGVTQSPTHLIKTRGQQVTLRCSSQSGHNTVSWYQQALGQGPQFIFQYYREEENGRGNFPPRFSGLQFPNYSSELNVNALELDDSALYLCASSWSGGGLNEQFFGPGTRLTVL.